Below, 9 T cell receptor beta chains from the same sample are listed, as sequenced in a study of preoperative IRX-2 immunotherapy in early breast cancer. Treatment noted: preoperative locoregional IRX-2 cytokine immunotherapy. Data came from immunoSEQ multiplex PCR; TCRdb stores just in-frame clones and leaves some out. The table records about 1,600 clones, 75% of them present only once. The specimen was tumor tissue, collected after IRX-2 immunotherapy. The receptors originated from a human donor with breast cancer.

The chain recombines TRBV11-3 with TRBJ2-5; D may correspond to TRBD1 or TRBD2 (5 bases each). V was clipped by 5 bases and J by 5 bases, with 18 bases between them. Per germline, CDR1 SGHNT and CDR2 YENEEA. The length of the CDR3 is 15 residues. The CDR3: CASSTRPGAKETQYF. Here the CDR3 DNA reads TGTGCCAGCAGCACGCGACCCGGGGCCAAGGAGACCCAGTACTTC.

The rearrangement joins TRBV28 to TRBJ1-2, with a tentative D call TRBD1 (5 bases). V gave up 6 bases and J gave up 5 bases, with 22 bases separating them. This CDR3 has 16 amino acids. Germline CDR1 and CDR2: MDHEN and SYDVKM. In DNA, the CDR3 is TGTGCCAGCAGACTCGGACGAAGAGGGGTTGTTTATGGCTACACCTTC. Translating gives CASRLGRRGVVYGYTF.

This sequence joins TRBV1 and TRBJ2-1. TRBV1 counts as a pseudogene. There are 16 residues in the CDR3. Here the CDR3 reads CASSQDLVTSYNEQFF. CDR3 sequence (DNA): TGCGCCAGCAGCCAAGATCTGGTCACGTCCTACAATGAGCAGTTCTTC.

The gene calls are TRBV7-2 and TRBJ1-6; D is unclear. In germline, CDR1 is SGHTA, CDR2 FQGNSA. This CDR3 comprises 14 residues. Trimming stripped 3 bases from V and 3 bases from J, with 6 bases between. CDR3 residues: CASSFGNYNSPLHF. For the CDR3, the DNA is TGTGCCAGCAGCTTTGGGAACTATAATTCACCCCTCCACTTT.

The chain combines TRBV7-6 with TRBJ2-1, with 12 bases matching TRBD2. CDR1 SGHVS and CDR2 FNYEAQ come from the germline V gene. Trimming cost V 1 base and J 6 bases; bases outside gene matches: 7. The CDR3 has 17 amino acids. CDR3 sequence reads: CASSLEASGGAPNEQFF. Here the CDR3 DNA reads TGTGCCAGCAGCTTAGAGGCTAGCGGGGGGGCTCCCAATGAGCAGTTCTTC.

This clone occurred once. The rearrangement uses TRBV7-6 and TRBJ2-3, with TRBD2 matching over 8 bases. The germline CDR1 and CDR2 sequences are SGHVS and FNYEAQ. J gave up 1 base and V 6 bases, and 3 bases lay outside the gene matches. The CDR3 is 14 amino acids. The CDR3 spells CASSTSGGTDTQYF. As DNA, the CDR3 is TGTGCCAGCAGTACTAGCGGTGGCACAGATACGCAGTATTTT.

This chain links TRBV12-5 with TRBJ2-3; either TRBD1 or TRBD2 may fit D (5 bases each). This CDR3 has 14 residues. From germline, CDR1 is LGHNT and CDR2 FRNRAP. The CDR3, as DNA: TGTGCCAGCCTCCCTTGGGACGGCACAGATACGCAGTATTTT. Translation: CASLPWDGTDTQYF.

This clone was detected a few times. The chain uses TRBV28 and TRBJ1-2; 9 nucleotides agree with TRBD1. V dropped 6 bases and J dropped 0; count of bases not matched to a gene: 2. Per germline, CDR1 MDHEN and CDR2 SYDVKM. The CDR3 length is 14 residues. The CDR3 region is CASRTGGANYGYTF. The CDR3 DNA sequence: TGTGCCAGCAGAACAGGGGGCGCTAACTATGGCTACACCTTC.

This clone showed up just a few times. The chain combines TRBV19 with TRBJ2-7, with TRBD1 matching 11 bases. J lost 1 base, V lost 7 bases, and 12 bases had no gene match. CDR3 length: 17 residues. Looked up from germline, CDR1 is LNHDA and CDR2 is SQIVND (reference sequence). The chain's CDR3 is CASKSLGQGDTSYEQYF. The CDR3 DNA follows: TGTGCCAGTAAGTCCCTGGGACAGGGGGACACATCCTACGAGCAGTACTTC.